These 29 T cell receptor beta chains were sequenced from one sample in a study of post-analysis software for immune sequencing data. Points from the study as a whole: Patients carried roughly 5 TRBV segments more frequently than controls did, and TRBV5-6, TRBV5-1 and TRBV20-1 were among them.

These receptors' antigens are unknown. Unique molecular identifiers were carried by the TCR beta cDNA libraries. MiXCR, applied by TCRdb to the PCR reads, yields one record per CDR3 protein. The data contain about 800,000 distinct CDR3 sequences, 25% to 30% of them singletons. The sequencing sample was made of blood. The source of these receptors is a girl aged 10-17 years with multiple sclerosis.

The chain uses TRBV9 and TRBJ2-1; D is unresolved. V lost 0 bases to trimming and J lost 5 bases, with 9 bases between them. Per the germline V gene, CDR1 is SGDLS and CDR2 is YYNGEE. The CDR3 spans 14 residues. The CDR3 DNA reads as TGTGCCAGCAGCGTAGGCCCTGCGAACAATGAGCAGTTCTTC. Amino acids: CASSVGPANNEQFF.

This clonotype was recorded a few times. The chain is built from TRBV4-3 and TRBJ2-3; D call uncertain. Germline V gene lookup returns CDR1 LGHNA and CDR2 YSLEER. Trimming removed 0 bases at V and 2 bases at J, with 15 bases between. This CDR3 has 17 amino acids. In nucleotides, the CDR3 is TGCGCCAGCAGCCAAGATGCCCCCGTGATAAACACAGATACGCAGTATTTT. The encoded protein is CASSQDAPVINTDTQYF.

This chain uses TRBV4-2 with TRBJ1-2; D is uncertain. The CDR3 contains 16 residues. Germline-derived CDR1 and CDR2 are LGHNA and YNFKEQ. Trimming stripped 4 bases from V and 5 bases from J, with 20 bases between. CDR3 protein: CASSRAAISSAYGYTF. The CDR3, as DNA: TGTGCCAGCAGCCGGGCTGCCATCTCATCGGCTTATGGCTACACCTTC.

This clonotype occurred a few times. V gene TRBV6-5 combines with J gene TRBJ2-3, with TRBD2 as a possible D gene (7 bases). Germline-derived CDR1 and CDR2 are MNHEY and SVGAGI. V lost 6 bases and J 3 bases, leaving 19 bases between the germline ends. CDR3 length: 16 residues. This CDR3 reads CASRTEGGVGTDTQYF. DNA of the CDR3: TGTGCCAGCAGGACTGAGGGGGGGGTGGGGACAGATACGCAGTATTTT.

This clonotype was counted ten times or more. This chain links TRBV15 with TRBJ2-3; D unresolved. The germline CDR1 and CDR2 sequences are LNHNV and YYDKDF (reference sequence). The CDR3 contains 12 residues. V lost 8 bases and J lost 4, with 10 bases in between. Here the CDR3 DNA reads TGTGCCACCGCCTTCGTGGCAGATACGCAGTATTTT. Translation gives CATAFVADTQYF.

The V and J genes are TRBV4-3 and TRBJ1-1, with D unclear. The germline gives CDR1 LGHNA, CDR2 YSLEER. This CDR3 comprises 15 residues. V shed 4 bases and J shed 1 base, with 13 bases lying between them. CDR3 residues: CASSLGRLSNTEAFF. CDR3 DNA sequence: TGCGCCAGCAGCCTAGGACGGTTATCGAACACTGAAGCTTTCTTT.

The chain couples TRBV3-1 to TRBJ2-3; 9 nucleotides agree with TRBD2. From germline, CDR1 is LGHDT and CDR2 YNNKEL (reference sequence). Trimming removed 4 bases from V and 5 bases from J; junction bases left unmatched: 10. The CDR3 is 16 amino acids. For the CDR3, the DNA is TGTGCCAGCAGCCCCTGGCGGGGGGGGCAGGTAGATACGCAGTATTTT. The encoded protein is CASSPWRGGQVDTQYF.

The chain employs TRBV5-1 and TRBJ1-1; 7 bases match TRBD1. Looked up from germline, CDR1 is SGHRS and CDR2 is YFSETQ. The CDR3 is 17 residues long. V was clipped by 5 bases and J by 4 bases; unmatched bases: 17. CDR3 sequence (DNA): TGCGCCAGCAGAGACTACGGGACAGAGGTACGGGGCACTGAAGCTTTCTTT. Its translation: CASRDYGTEVRGTEAFF.

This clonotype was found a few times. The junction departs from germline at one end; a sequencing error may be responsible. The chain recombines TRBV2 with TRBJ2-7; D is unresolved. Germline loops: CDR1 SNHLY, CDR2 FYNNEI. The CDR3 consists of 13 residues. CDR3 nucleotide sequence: TGTGCCAGCAGTGAAGACCCTTCCTACGGGCAGTACTTC. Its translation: CASSEDPSYGQYF.

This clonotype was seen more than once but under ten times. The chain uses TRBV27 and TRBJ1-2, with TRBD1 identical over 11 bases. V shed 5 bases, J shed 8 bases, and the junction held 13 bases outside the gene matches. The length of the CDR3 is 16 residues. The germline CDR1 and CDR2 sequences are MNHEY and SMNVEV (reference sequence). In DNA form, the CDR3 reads TGTGCCAGCAGTCTCCGACCCGGACAGGGGGCGCGCGGCTACACCTTC. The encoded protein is CASSLRPGQGARGYTF.

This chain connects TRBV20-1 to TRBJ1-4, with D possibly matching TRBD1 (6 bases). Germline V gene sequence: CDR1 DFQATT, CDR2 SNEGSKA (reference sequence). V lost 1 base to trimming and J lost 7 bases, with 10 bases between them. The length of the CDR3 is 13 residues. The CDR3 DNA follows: TGCAGTGCTAGAGGTGGGGGCGGTGAAAAACTGTTTTTT. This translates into CSARGGGGEKLFF.

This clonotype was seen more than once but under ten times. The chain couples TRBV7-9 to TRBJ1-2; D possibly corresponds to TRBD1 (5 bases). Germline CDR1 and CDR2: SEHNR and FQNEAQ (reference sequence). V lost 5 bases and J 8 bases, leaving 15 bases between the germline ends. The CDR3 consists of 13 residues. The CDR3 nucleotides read TGTGCCAGCAGCCCGGACACAGCGGGAGGCTACACCTTC. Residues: CASSPDTAGGYTF.

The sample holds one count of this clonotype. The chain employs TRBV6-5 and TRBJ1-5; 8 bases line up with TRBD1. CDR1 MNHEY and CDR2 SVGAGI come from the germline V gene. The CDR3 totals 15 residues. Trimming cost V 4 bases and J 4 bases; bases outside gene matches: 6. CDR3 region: CASSSQGASNQPQHF. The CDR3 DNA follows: TGTGCCAGCAGTTCGCAGGGGGCCTCAAATCAGCCCCAGCATTTT.

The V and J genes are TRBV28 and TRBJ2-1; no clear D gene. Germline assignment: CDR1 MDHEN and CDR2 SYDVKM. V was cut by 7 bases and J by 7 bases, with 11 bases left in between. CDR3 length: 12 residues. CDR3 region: CASTPSFNEQFF. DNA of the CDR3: TGTGCCAGCACTCCGTCGTTTAATGAGCAGTTCTTC. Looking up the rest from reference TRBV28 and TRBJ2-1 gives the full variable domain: DVKVTQSSRYLVKRTGEKVFLECVQDMDHENMFWYRQDPGLGLRLIYFSYDVKMKEKGDIPEGYSVSREKKERFSLILESASTNQTSMYLCASTPSFNEQFFGPGTRLTVL.

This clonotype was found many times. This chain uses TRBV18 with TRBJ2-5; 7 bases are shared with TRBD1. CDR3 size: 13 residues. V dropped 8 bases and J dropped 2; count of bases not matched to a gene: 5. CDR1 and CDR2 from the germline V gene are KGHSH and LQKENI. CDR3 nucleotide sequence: TGTGCCAGCGCCGGGACAGTTCAAGAGACCCAGTACTTC. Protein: CASAGTVQETQYF.

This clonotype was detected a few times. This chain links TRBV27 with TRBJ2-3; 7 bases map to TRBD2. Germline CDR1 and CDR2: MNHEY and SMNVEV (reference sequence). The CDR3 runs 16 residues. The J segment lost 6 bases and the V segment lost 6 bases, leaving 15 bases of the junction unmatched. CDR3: CASSPRTSWHSDTQYF. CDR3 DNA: TGTGCCAGCAGCCCCAGGACTAGTTGGCATTCGGATACGCAGTATTTT.

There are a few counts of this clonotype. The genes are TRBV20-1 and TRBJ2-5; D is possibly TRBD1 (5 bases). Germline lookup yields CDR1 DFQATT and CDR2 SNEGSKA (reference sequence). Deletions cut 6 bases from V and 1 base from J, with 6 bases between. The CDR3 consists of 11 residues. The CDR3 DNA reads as TGCAGTGCGACAGTCCAAGAGACCCAGTACTTC. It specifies CSATVQETQYF.

CDR3 in amino acids: CASSEVVSYTF. The CDR3 DNA sequence: TGTGCCAGCAGTGAAGTTGTTAGCTACACCTTC. This chain connects TRBV2 to TRBJ1-2; D is uncertain. The V gene's germline CDR1 is SNHLY and CDR2 FYNNEI. The CDR3 is made up of 11 amino acids. V shed 1 base and J shed 9 bases, with 6 bases lying between them.

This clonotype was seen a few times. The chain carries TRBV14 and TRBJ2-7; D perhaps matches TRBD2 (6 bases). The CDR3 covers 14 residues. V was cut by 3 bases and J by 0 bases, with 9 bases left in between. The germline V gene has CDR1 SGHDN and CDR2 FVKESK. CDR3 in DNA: TGTGCCAGCAGCCAGTTGACTAGCTCCTACGAGCAGTACTTC. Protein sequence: CASSQLTSSYEQYF.

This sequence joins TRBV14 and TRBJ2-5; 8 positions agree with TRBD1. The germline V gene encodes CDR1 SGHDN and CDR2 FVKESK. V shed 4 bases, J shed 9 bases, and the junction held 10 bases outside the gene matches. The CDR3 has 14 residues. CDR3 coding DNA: TGTGCCAGCAGCCCCTGGACAGGGACGGAACCCCAGTACTTC. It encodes CASSPWTGTEPQYF.

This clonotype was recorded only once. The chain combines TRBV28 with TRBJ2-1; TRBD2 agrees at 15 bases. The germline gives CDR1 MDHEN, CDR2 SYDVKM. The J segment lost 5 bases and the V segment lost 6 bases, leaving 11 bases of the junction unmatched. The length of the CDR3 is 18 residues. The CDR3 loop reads CASRRPRTSGRVHNEQFF. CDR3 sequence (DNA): TGTGCCAGCAGACGACCCCGGACTAGCGGGAGGGTTCACAATGAGCAGTTCTTC.

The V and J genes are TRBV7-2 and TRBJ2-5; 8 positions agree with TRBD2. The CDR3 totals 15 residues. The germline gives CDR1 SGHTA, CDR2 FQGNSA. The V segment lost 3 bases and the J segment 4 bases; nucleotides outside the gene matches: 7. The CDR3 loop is CASSFDGRAGETQYF. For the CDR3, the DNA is TGTGCCAGCAGCTTTGACGGGAGGGCCGGAGAGACCCAGTACTTC.

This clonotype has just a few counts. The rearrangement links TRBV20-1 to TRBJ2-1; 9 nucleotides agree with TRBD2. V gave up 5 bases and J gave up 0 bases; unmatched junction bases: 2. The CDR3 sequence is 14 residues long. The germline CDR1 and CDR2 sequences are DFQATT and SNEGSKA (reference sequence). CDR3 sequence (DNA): TGCAGTGCTGATAGCGGGAGCTCCTACAATGAGCAGTTCTTC. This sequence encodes CSADSGSSYNEQFF.

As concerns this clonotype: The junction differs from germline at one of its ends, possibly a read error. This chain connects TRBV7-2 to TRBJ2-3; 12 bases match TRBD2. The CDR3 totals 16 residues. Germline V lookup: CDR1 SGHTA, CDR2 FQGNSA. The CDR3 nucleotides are TGTGCCAACAGCTTAGCGCTAGCGGGAGGGCAAGATACGCAGTATTTT. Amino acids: CANSLALAGGQDTQYF.

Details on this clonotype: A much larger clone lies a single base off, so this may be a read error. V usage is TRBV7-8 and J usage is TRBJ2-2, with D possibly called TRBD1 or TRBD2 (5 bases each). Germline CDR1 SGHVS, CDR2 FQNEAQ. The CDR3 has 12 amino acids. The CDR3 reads CDSSLGAGELFF. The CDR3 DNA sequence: TGTGACAGCAGCCTGGGGGCCGGGGAGCTGTTTTTT.

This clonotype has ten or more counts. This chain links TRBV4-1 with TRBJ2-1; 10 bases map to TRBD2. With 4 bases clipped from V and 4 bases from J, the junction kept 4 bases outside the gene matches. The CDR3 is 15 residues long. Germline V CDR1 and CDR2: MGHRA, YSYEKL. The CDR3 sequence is CASSPASGGYNEQFF. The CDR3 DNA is TGCGCCAGCAGCCCTGCTAGCGGGGGTTACAATGAGCAGTTCTTC.

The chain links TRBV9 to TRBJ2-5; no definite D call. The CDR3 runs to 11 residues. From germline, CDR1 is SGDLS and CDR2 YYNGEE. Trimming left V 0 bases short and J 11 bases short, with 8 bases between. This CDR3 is CASSVADQQYF. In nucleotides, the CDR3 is TGTGCCAGCAGCGTAGCGGACCAGCAGTACTTC.

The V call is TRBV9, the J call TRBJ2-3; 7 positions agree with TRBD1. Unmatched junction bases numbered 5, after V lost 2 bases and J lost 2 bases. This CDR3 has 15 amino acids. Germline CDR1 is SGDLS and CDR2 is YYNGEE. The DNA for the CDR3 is TGTGCCAGCAGCGTTAGACAGGGATACACAGATACGCAGTATTTT. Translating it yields CASSVRQGYTDTQYF.

CDR3 coding DNA: TGTGCCACCAGCAGAGACAGGGGAGCGGGGCAGTACTTC. Translation: CATSRDRGAGQYF. The chain employs TRBV15 and TRBJ2-4; perhaps TRBD2 as D (7 bases). Trimming shortened V by 0 bases and J by 13 bases, and 13 bases separated the two germline ends. CDR3 length: 13 amino acids. The V gene's germline CDR1 is LNHNV and CDR2 YYDKDF (reference sequence).